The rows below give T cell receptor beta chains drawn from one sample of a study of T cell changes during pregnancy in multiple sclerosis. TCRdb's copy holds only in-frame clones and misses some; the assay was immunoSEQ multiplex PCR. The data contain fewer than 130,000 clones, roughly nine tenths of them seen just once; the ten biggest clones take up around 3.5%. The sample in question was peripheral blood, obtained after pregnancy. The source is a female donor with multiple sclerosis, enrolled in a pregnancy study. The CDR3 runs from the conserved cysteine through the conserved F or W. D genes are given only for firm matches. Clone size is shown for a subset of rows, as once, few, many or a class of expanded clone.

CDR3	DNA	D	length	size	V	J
CASTDTRNEKLFF	TGTGCCAGCACAGACACCCGGAATGAAAAACTGTTTTTT	NA	13	NA	TRBV28	TRBJ1-4
CASSVGTAGGETQYF	TGTGCCAGCAGTGTGGGGACAGCAGGGGGAGAGACCCAGTACTTC	TRBD1	15	NA	TRBV6-1	TRBJ2-5
CASSPSNRGVYGYTF	TGTGCCAGCAGCCCTAGTAATCGGGGGGTCTATGGCTACACCTTC	NA	15	NA	TRBV9	TRBJ1-2
CASSRIAGQLNTEAFF	TGTGCCAGTAGCCGAATCGCGGGGCAGTTGAACACTGAAGCTTTCTTT	NA	16	NA	TRBV19	TRBJ1-1
CASSSTSGGLGVYF	TGTGCCAGCAGTTCGACTAGCGGGGGGCTCGGTGTGTATTTT	TRBD2	14	NA	TRBV2	TRBJ2-3
CASSGTDTGELFF	TGTGCCAGCAGCGGCACAGACACCGGGGAGCTGTTTTTT	NA	13	NA	TRBV4-2	TRBJ2-2
CASSEGLGVTSQETQYF	TGTGCCAGCAGTGAAGGCCTGGGAGTAACCAGCCAAGAGACCCAGTACTTC	NA	17	NA	TRBV6-1	TRBJ2-5
CASSLSSTDTQYF	TGTGCCAGCAGCTTATCTAGCACAGATACGCAGTATTTT	NA	13	NA	TRBV7-9	TRBJ2-3
CASSPDRGGSYEQYF	TGTGCCAGCAGCCCGGACAGGGGGGGTTCCTACGAGCAGTACTTC	TRBD1	15	NA	TRBV7-2	TRBJ2-7
CASSLEQRSGANVLTF	TGTGCCAGCAGCTTGGAGCAGCGCTCTGGGGCCAACGTCCTGACTTTC	NA	16	NA	TRBV5-6	TRBJ2-6
CASSWGGYYGYTF	TGTGCCAGTAGTTGGGGGGGATACTATGGCTACACCTTC	NA	13	few	TRBV19	TRBJ1-2
CASSLVGTSYVEQYF	TGTGCCAGCAGCTTAGTTGGGACTAGCTATGTCGAGCAGTACTTC	TRBD2	15	NA	TRBV13	TRBJ2-7
CSIYRTGELFF	TGCAGCATTTACAGGACCGGGGAGCTGTTTTTT	NA	11	NA	TRBV29-1	TRBJ2-2
CASSPSGAASLSYEQYF	TGTGCCAGCAGCCCCTCAGGGGCCGCCTCGTTGTCCTACGAGCAGTACTTC	NA	17	once	TRBV9	TRBJ2-7
CASSADPSDTGELFF	TGTGCCAGCAGCGCAGACCCTAGCGACACCGGGGAGCTGTTTTTT	NA	15	NA	TRBV9	TRBJ2-2
CASSLREYNEQFF	TGTGCCAGCAGCTTGCGGGAGTACAATGAGCAGTTCTTC	NA	13	NA	TRBV5-6	TRBJ2-1
CASGQGISNQPQHF	TGTGCTAGTGGACAGGGAATTAGCAATCAGCCCCAGCATTTT	NA	14	NA	TRBV12-5	TRBJ1-5
CASTPTASSYEQYF	TGTGCCAGCACCCCGACGGCTAGCTCCTACGAGCAGTACTTC	NA	14	NA	TRBV6-1	TRBJ2-7
CSVDGGYTF	TGCAGCGTTGATGGCGGCTACACCTTC	NA	9	NA	TRBV29-1	TRBJ1-2
CASSLGVGVTINEQFF	TGTGCCAGCAGCTTAGGCGTCGGGGTGACAATCAATGAGCAGTTCTTC	NA	16	NA	TRBV7-2	TRBJ2-1
CASRATGHSNQPQHF	TGTGCCAGCAGGGCCACAGGGCATAGCAATCAGCCCCAGCATTTT	NA	15	NA	TRBV2	TRBJ1-5
CAINTGGSKAFF	TGTGCCATCAACACAGGGGGAAGTAAGGCTTTCTTT	TRBD1	12	once	TRBV10-3	TRBJ1-1
CASSTPSRLDNEQFF	TGTGCCAGCAGCACACCCTCGAGACTCGACAATGAGCAGTTCTTC	NA	15	once	TRBV11-2	TRBJ2-1
CASSLGTGATEAFF	TGTGCCAGCAGTCTCGGGACAGGGGCCACTGAAGCTTTCTTT	TRBD1	14	NA	TRBV6-5	TRBJ1-1
CASSLEYGPGTQYF	TGTGCCAGCAGCTTAGAATATGGTCCAGGGACCCAGTACTTC	NA	14	NA	TRBV7-2	TRBJ2-5
CASSNGPGLARYGDQETQYF	TGTGCCAGTAGTAACGGACCGGGACTAGCGAGATACGGGGACCAAGAGACCCAGTACTTC	TRBD2	20	NA	TRBV19	TRBJ2-5
CASSEGAPAVGDRGYTF	TGTGCCAGCAGTGAAGGGGCGCCGGCAGTTGGTGACCGTGGCTACACCTTC	NA	17	NA	TRBV2	TRBJ1-2
CASSVGVGRTYEQYF	TGTGCCAGCAGCGTAGGAGTTGGCAGGACCTACGAGCAGTACTTC	NA	15	NA	TRBV9	TRBJ2-7
CASSLGGHETQYF	TGCGCCAGCAGCTTGGGAGGGCATGAGACCCAGTACTTC	NA	13	NA	TRBV5-1	TRBJ2-5
CASSLEGANTGELFF	TGCGCCAGCAGCTTGGAAGGGGCAAACACCGGGGAGCTGTTTTTT	NA	15	NA	TRBV5-1	TRBJ2-2
CASRTGLAGGSEQFF	TGTGCCAGCAGAACGGGACTAGCGGGGGGGAGTGAGCAGTTCTTC	TRBD2	15	NA	TRBV27	TRBJ2-1
CSVCEARRDGYTF	TGCAGCGTTTGTGAGGCCCGACGGGATGGCTACACCTTC	NA	13	NA	TRBV29-1	TRBJ1-2
CASRLGGNEQFF	TGCGCCTCCCGACTGGGGGGCAATGAGCAGTTCTTC	NA	12	NA	TRBV5-1	TRBJ2-1
CASSPGTGTYEQYF	TGTGCCAGTAGTCCCGGGACAGGGACCTACGAGCAGTACTTC	TRBD1	14	NA	TRBV19	TRBJ2-7
CASSLEVISSRATGYTF	TGTGCCAGCAGCCTTGAGGTTATTTCAAGTCGAGCTACTGGCTACACCTTC	NA	17	NA	TRBV5-8	TRBJ1-2
CASSMGGHLKETQYF	TGTGCCAGTAGTATGGGAGGCCACTTGAAAGAGACCCAGTACTTC	NA	15	once	TRBV19	TRBJ2-5
CASSPPYGDTQYF	TGTGCCAGCAGCCCTCCGTACGGAGATACGCAGTATTTT	NA	13	NA	TRBV9	TRBJ2-3
CSDRRSTDTQYF	TGCAGCGACCGGCGGAGCACAGATACGCAGTATTTT	NA	12	NA	TRBV29-1	TRBJ2-3
CASSVGSEGTSGNTIYF	TGTGCCAGCAGCGTAGGATCTGAGGGAACATCTGGAAACACCATATATTTT	NA	17	NA	TRBV9	TRBJ1-3
CASNPGIGETQYF	TGCGCCAGCAACCCAGGGATTGGAGAGACCCAGTACTTC	NA	13	NA	TRBV5-1	TRBJ2-5
CASSLLGGVTDTQYF	TGTGCCAGCAGCTTATTGGGGGGGGTGACAGATACGCAGTATTTT	TRBD2	15	NA	TRBV7-2	TRBJ2-3
CASSLRGSMMETQYF	TGTGCCAGCAGTTTAAGGGGTTCGATGATGGAGACCCAGTACTTC	NA	15	NA	TRBV27	TRBJ2-5
CASSLKGGRWYGYTF	TGTGCCAGCAGCTTGAAGGGGGGGCGCTGGTATGGCTACACCTTC	NA	15	NA	TRBV11-3	TRBJ1-2
CASSIGPGNYGYTF	TGTGCCAGTAGTATAGGCCCAGGGAACTATGGCTACACCTTC	NA	14	NA	TRBV19	TRBJ1-2
CASSQGTGRMINEQFF	TGCGCCAGCAGCCAAGGGACAGGGAGGATGATCAATGAGCAGTTCTTC	TRBD1	16	NA	TRBV4-1	TRBJ2-1
CSVRQGASEQYF	TGCAGCGTCCGACAGGGGGCGAGCGAGCAGTACTTC	TRBD1	12	NA	TRBV29-1	TRBJ2-7
CASSIRGPAELFF	TGTGCCAGTAGTATTCGGGGTCCGGCGGAGCTGTTTTTT	NA	13	NA	TRBV19	TRBJ2-2
CAWSKGNRGQPQHF	TGTGCCTGGAGTAAGGGGAATCGGGGGCAGCCCCAGCATTTT	NA	14	once	TRBV30	TRBJ1-5
CASSFPRDTYEQYF	TGTGCCAGCAGTTTCCCTCGGGACACATACGAGCAGTACTTC	NA	14	NA	TRBV28	TRBJ2-7
CASSLGTSKGNSNQPQHF	TGTGCCAGTAGTCTCGGGACATCAAAAGGGAATAGCAATCAGCCCCAGCATTTT	NA	18	NA	TRBV19	TRBJ1-5
CASSPGQGIGYGYTF	TGTGCCAGCAGCCCGGGACAGGGTATCGGCTATGGCTACACCTTC	TRBD1	15	NA	TRBV5-6	TRBJ1-2
CASSEGASGANVLTF	TGTGCCAGCAGTGAGGGGGCCTCTGGGGCCAACGTCCTGACTTTC	NA	15	NA	TRBV6-1	TRBJ2-6
CASSDSAGLAAAQYF	TGTGCCAGCAGTGACTCAGCTGGACTAGCAGCCGCGCAGTATTTT	TRBD2	15	NA	TRBV6-4	TRBJ2-3
CASSLGQGASGYTF	TGCGCCAGCAGCCTAGGACAGGGGGCGAGTGGCTACACCTTC	TRBD1	14	NA	TRBV5-1	TRBJ1-2
CASSPIPGSNTEAFF	TGCGCCAGCAGCCCGATCCCGGGATCCAACACTGAAGCTTTCTTT	NA	15	NA	TRBV5-1	TRBJ1-1
CASSQALGQGDDGYTF	TGTGCCAGCAGCCAAGCCCTAGGTCAGGGGGACGATGGCTACACCTTC	TRBD1	16	NA	TRBV4-2	TRBJ1-2
CATAKDGNTEAFF	TGTGCCACAGCGAAAGACGGAAACACTGAAGCTTTCTTT	NA	13	NA	TRBV6-1	TRBJ1-1
CASTNGGQETQYF	TGTGCCAGCACCAACGGGGGCCAAGAGACCCAGTACTTC	NA	13	NA	TRBV11-2	TRBJ2-5